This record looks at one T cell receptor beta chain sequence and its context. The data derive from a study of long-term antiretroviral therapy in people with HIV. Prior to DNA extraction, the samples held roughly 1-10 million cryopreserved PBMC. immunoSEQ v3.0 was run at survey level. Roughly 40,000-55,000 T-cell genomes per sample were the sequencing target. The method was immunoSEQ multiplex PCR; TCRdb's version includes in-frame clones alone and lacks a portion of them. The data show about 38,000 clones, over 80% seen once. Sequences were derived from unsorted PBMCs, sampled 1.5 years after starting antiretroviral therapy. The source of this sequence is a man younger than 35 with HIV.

The CDR3, as DNA: TGTGCCAGCACTCTACAGGGGACTCATCAGCCCCAGCATTTT. It encodes CASTLQGTHQPQHF. The rearrangement uses TRBV28 and TRBJ1-5; 7 bases align to TRBD1. CDR1 is MDHEN, CDR2 SYDVKM, per germline. This CDR3 contains 14 residues. V was pared by 7 bases and J by 5 bases, with 8 bases of the junction left unmatched. Filled out from reference TRBV28 and TRBJ1-5, the complete variable domain reads DVKVTQSSRYLVKRTGEKVFLECVQDMDHENMFWYRQDPGLGLRLIYFSYDVKMKEKGDIPEGYSVSREKKERFSLILESASTNQTSMYLCASTLQGTHQPQHFGDGTRLSIL.